This is a list of T cell receptor beta chains from one sample in a study of T cells expressing NK-cell markers. TCRdb derives one entry per CDR3 protein from the 5' RACE reads, leaving out DNA. The sample includes approximately 550,000 distinct CDR3 sequences. Sequencing was done on a sample of blood T cells: a sorted CD56 or NKG2C T cell subset, CD4+ or CD8+ T cells, or bulk PBMC T cells (not recorded which). The source of these receptors is a man between 18 and 29 years old in good health. The CDR3 runs from the conserved cysteine through the conserved F or W.

14	TRBJ2-2	TRBV3-1	CASSQVQGTGELFF
14	TRBJ1-4	TRBV2	CASSPGDLSEKLFF
13	TRBJ1-5	TRBV6-6	CASTQDLPQPQHF
13	TRBJ1-1	TRBV20-1	CSASQTGNTEAFF
14	TRBJ2-3	TRBV12-3/TRBV12-4	CASSLEGETDTQYF
14	TRBJ2-7	TRBV4-2	CASSQAGSPYEQYF
11	TRBJ2-1	TRBV7-2	CASSLVLEQFF
17	TRBJ2-1	TRBV7-3	CASSLSTARRAYNEQFF
16	TRBJ2-1	TRBV29-1	CSVERGQGSQYNEQFF
16	TRBJ2-1	TRBV6-2/TRBV6-3	CASSYAGHLSYNEQFF
14	TRBJ2-7	TRBV2	CASGSYRDSYEQYF
14	TRBJ2-1	TRBV20-1	CSAAGTGEVRLQFF
14	TRBJ1-2	TRBV7-2	CASSLGEGNYGYTF
15	TRBJ2-3	TRBV7-2	CASSTSSGDTDTQYF
14	TRBJ2-7	TRBV7-2	CASSFTGGIYEQYF
14	TRBJ2-1	TRBV6-5	CASSYSVLVRVEFF
12	TRBJ2-1	TRBV12-3/TRBV12-4	CASTLQAGVQFF
14	TRBJ2-7	TRBV15	CATSSRDSYYEQYF
15	TRBJ2-5	TRBV6-1	CASSQLAGMLETQYF
18	TRBJ2-3	TRBV7-8	CASSLPPERAGITDTQYF
14	TRBJ2-1	TRBV4-2	CASSQAGEGAEQFF
15	TRBJ2-5	TRBV5-6	CASSLSGVLQETQYF
17	TRBJ2-2	TRBV24-1	CATSGGGRPTQTGELFF
13	TRBJ1-1	TRBV5-5	CASTGHRNTEAFF
11	TRBJ2-5	TRBV10-3	CAISDQETQYF
11	TRBJ2-3	TRBV14	CASSDSYTQYF
14	TRBJ2-3	TRBV7-9	CASSLLQGSVTQYF
14	TRBJ2-1	TRBV27	CASQREQIYNEQFF
17	TRBJ2-1	TRBV6-2/TRBV6-3	CASSYISGKSSYNEQFF
12	TRBJ2-1	TRBV29-1	CSADGRGNEQFF
18	TRBJ1-5	TRBV7-8	CASSLGRLGVNSNQPQHF
16	TRBJ2-5	TRBV14	CASSQRGQGPQETQYF
16	TRBJ2-2	TRBV12-5	CASGLAGSSDTGELFF
15	TRBJ2-2	TRBV4-1	CASSQDDPTTGELFF
13	TRBJ2-5	TRBV7-2	CASSLASVKTQYF
16	TRBJ2-1	TRBV29-1	CSVITARVHAYNEQFF
14	TRBJ1-1	TRBV28	CASEQGAQDTEAFF
15	TRBJ2-5	TRBV20-1	CSAREDRGRGETQYF
18	TRBJ2-1	TRBV9	CASSAIWVGGNGIGEQFF
17	TRBJ2-1	TRBV14	CASSPKPGLAVYNEQFF
16	TRBJ1-3	TRBV6-5	CASSYFDSYSGNTIYF
13	TRBJ2-1	TRBV5-1	CASMVAGANEQFF
14	TRBJ2-2	TRBV6-5	CASSYRGGDGELFF
20	TRBJ1-4	TRBV7-2	CASSPTGSGRGSVTNEKLFF